This T cell receptor beta chain was profiled in a study of control samples from healthy donors and cancer patients (dated by TCRdb to about 2020). In the germline V gene, CDR1 corresponds to SGHNT and CDR2 to YENEEA. The CDR3 starts with the cysteine, ends with the phenylalanine, and has 12 residues. The retained sequence is limited to the CDR3, 36 bases, with the frame set at the first base. Trimming takes 5 bases from V and 7 bases from J, and the germline ends sit 8 bases apart. The library was produced with the immunoSEQ multiplex PCR assay. In its TCRdb copy, this immuneACCESS table keeps in-frame sequences only and misses some clones. Where compared with another copy, unresolved V genes explain less than half of these, and the others have no known cause. This sample holds 79,000 or so clones; about 89% were observed only once. Together, the top ten hold 8.5% to 10% of the sample. On this clone: Its antigen remains undetermined. No much larger clonotype is one base removed from it; base qualities were not supplied.

The clonotype was recovered from a woman between 50 and 59 years old with colorectal cancer. The chain employs TRBV11-3 and TRBJ2-2; the D gene is perhaps TRBD1, from 5 matching bases. Sequencing was done on a sample of PBMCs. The CDR3 protein is CASSRRGGELFF. The nucleotide sequence reads TGTGCCAGCAGCCGTAGGGGCGGGGAGCTGTTTTTT.